A single T cell receptor beta chain is shown here with its context. As yet, its antigen is unknown. Sequencing was performed with immunoSEQ multiplex PCR; in TCRdb, only in-frame clones are kept and a portion is missing. The profile shows more than 40,000 clones, around 85% of them singletons. These data are taken from a study of T cell clonotyping in hematopoietic cell transplantation. Overall study context: Recipient samples before transplant were obtained post-cytoreduction.

CDR3 size: 13 residues. Germline loops: CDR1 SGHAT, CDR2 FQNNGV. Between the trimmed V and J ends, which lost 10 bases and 9 bases, there was a span of 16 bases. Study-level findings and limits: Few recipient clonotypes overlapped donors; over 95% were de novo at given depth.

The time point is: recipient sample about 28 days before transplant, after cytoreduction. Sequencing was performed on peripheral blood mononuclear cells, taken before stem cell transplant. The sequence derives from a man aged 55 to 69 with acute myeloid leukemia. Some clones in this sample may be carry-over from other donors' samples. The chain employs TRBV11-2 and TRBJ1-6; maybe TRBD1 (5 bases). The CDR3 here is CATNNRGASPLHF. CDR3 nucleotides: TGTGCCACCAACAACCGGGGCGCTTCACCCCTCCACTTT.